This record covers a single T cell receptor beta chain. Its cognate antigen is unknown. These data come from a study of cytomegalovirus exposure and HLA in healthy donors. The PCR was carried out with 60 Vbeta primers and 13 Jbeta primers. TCRdb keeps only in-frame clones here, not all; method: immunoSEQ multiplex PCR. The profile shows some 30,000 clones, 84% of them singletons. V dropped 4 bases and J dropped 4; count of bases not matched to a gene: 3. Germline CDR1 and CDR2: SGHAT and FQNNGV. The CDR3 consists of 13 residues. Regarding the study as a whole: TCR association rates varied by HLA locus in a later analysis, with DRB1 highest and HLA-C lowest. What a later analysis reportedly showed was that an Asian-associated ancestry cluster had fewer N-insertions than the roughly 700-donor mean.

This chain connects TRBV11-2 to TRBJ1-1; 7 bases match TRBD1. The sample consisted of PBMCs. The receptor was derived from a woman younger than 35 in good health and CMV-seronegative. CDR3 DNA: TGTGCCAGCAGCTCGGGACAGTTCACTGAAGCTTTCTTT. Translated, it gives CASSSGQFTEAFF.